The 7 T cell receptor beta chains below come from one sample, sequenced in a study of cytomegalovirus exposure and HLA in healthy donors. The assay was immunoSEQ multiplex PCR, and TCRdb's table has in-frame clones only and misses some. The sample includes tens of thousands of clones, around 94% seen only once; the top ten take around 1.9%. The specimen sequenced was PBMCs. The source is a woman in her late teens or twenties in good health and CMV-seropositive.

The chain is built from TRBV5-4 and TRBJ1-1; D possibly corresponds to TRBD1 (6 bases). Germline CDR1 and CDR2: SGHNT and YYREEE (reference sequence). V was pared by 0 bases and J by 6 bases, with 15 bases between. CDR3 size: 15 residues. The CDR3 nucleotides are TGTGCCAGCAGCTTGGGGGGGGGCCAAATGGCTGAAGCTTTCTTT. Translated, it gives CASSLGGGQMAEAFF.

The V and J genes are TRBV2 and TRBJ1-1; 11 nucleotides line up with TRBD1. J gave up 7 bases and V 7 bases, and 8 bases lay outside the gene matches. The germline V gene encodes CDR1 SNHLY and CDR2 FYNNEI. This CDR3 comprises 14 residues. The CDR3 region is CASTTGQGAIEAFF. CDR3 bases: TGTGCCAGCACCACCGGACAGGGGGCGATTGAAGCTTTCTTT. Using reference TRBV2 and TRBJ1-1 for the parts outside the CDR3, the full variable domain is EPEVTQTPSHQVTQMGQEVILRCVPISNHLYFYWYRQILGQKVEFLVSFYNNEISEKSEIFDDQFSVERPDGSNFTLKIRSTKLEDSAMYFCASTTGQGAIEAFFGQGTRLTVV.

V usage is TRBV7-2 and J usage is TRBJ1-1, with D possibly being TRBD1 (5 bases). Germline V gene sequence: CDR1 SGHTA, CDR2 FQGNSA. This CDR3 spans 16 amino acids. V was shortened by 1 base and J by 1 base, with 13 bases between the two germline ends. The CDR3 is CASSLGGSRANTEAFF. The CDR3 DNA reads as TGTGCCAGCAGCTTAGGAGGTAGCAGGGCGAACACTGAAGCTTTCTTT.

The chain has TRBV28 and TRBJ1-4; 10 nucleotides agree with TRBD1. The CDR3 covers 14 residues. V gave up 6 bases and J gave up 7 bases; unmatched junction bases: 5. CDR1 MDHEN and CDR2 SYDVKM come from the germline V gene. In DNA, the CDR3 is TGTGCCAGCAGCAGGGACAGGGGTGGTGAAAAACTGTTTTTT. It codes for CASSRDRGGEKLFF. Using reference TRBV28 and TRBJ1-4 for the parts outside the CDR3, the full variable domain is DVKVTQSSRYLVKRTGEKVFLECVQDMDHENMFWYRQDPGLGLRLIYFSYDVKMKEKGDIPEGYSVSREKKERFSLILESASTNQTSMYLCASSRDRGGEKLFFGSGTQLSVL.

The rearrangement joins TRBV7-2 to TRBJ2-3, with 8 bases matching TRBD2. Germline CDR1 reads SGHTA; CDR2 reads FQGNSA. Trimming removed 5 bases from V and 4 bases from J; junction bases left unmatched: 11. The CDR3 spans 16 residues. CDR3 nucleotide sequence: TGTGCCAGCAGCCGGGGTGCATCGGGAGGGCCAGATACGCAGTATTTT. It specifies CASSRGASGGPDTQYF.

The rearrangement uses TRBV6-5 and TRBJ1-2, with D possibly being TRBD1 (6 bases). The germline V gene encodes CDR1 MNHEY and CDR2 SVGAGI. The CDR3 totals 15 residues. The V and J ends lost 2 bases and 2 bases respectively, with 12 bases between them. CDR3 DNA sequence: TGTGCCAGCAGTTACCGCGGGCAGGGGAACTATGGCTACACCTTC. It encodes CASSYRGQGNYGYTF.

The V and J genes are TRBV2 and TRBJ2-2; 9 positions agree with TRBD1. CDR3 length equals 16 residues. With V trimmed by 5 bases and J by 6 bases, 10 bases remained unmatched. The germline V gene encodes CDR1 SNHLY and CDR2 FYNNEI. The CDR3 region has the DNA TGTGCCAGCAGTTCCGGGACAGGGTTGAATTCCGGGGAGCTGTTTTTT. It translates to CASSSGTGLNSGELFF.